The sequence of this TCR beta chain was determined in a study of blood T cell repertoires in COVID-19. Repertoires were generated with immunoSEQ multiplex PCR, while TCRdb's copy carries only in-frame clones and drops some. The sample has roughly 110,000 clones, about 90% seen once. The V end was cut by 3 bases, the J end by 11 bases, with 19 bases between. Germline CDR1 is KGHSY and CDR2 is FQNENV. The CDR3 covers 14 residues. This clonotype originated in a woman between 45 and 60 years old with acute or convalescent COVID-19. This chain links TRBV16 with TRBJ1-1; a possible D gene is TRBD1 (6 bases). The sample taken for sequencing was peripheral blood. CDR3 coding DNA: TGTGCCAGCAGCCACGAGGACAGATCCTTTGGGGCTTTCTTT. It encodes CASSHEDRSFGAFF.